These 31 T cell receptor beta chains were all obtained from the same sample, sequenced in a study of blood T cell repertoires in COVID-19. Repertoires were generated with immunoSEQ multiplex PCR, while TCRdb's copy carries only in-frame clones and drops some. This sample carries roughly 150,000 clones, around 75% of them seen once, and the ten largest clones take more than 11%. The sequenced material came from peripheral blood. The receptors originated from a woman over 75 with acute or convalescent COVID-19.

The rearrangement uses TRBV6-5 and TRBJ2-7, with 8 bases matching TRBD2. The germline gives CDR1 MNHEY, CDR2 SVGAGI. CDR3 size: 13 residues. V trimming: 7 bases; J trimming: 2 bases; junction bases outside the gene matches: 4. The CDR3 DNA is TGTGCCAGCAACCGAGCGGGGGCCTACGAGCAGTACTTC. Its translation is CASNRAGAYEQYF.

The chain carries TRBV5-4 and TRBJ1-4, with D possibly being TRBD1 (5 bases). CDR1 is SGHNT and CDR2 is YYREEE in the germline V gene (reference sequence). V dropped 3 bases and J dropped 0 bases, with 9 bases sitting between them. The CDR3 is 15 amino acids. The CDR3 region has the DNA TGTGCCAGCAGCTCGACGACAGCAACTAATGAAAAACTGTTTTTT. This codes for CASSSTTATNEKLFF.

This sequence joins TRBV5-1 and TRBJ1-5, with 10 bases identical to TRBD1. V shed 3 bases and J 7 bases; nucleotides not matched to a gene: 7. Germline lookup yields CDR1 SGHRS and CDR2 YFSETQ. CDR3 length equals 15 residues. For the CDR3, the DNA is TGCGCCAGCAGCTCGGGGACAGGGGCGGGGCAGCCCCAGCATTTT. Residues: CASSSGTGAGQPQHF.

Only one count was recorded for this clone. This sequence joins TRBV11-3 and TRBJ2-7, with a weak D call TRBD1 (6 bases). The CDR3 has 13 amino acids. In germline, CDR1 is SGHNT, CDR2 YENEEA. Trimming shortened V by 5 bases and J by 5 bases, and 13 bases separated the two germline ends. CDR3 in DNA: TGTGCCAGCAGCCGAAACAGGGTCGACGAGCAGTACTTC. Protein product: CASSRNRVDEQYF. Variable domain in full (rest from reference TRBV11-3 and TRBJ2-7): EAGVVQSPRYKIIEKKQPVAFWCNPISGHNTLYWYLQNLGQGPELLIRYENEEAVDDSQLPKDRFSAERLKGVDSTLKIQPAELGDSAVYLCASSRNRVDEQYFGPGTRLTVT.

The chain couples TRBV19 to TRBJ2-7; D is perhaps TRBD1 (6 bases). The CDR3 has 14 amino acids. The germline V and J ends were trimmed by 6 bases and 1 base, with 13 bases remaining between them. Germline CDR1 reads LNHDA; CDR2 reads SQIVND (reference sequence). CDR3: CASSRTAFSYEQYF. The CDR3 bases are TGTGCCAGTAGCCGGACAGCCTTTTCCTACGAGCAGTACTTC.

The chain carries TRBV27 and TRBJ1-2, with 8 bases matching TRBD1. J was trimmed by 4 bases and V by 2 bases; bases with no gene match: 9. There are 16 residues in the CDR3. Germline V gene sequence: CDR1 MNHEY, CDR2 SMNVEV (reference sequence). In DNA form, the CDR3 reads TGTGCCAGCAGTTTAAAGCCAGGGGGCTATGTCTATGGCTACACCTTC. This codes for CASSLKPGGYVYGYTF.

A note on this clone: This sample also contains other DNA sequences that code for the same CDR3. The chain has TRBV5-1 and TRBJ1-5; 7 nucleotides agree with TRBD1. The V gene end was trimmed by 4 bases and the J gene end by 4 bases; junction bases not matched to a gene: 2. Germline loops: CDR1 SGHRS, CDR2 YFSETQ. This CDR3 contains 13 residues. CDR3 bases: TGCGCCAGCAGCCTACAGGGGAATCAGCCCCAGCATTTT. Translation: CASSLQGNQPQHF.

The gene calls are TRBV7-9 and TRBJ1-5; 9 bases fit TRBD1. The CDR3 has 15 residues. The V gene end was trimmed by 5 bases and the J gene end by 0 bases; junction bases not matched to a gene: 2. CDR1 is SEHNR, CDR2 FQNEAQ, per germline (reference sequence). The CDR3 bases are TGTGCCAGCAGCGAGACAGGGGGTAGCAATCAGCCCCAGCATTTT. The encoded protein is CASSETGGSNQPQHF. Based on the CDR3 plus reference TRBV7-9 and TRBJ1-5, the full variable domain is DTGVSQNPRHKITKRGQNVTFRCDPISEHNRLYWYRQTLGQGPEFLTYFQNEAQLEKSRLLSDRFSAERPKGSFSTLEIQRTEQGDSAMYLCASSETGGSNQPQHFGDGTRLSIL.

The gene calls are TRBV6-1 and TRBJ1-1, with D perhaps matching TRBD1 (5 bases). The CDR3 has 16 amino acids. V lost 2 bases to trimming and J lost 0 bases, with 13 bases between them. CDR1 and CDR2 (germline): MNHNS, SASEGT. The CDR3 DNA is TGTGCCAGCAGTGAAAGGAAGGGGTACCTGAACACTGAAGCTTTCTTT. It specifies CASSERKGYLNTEAFF.

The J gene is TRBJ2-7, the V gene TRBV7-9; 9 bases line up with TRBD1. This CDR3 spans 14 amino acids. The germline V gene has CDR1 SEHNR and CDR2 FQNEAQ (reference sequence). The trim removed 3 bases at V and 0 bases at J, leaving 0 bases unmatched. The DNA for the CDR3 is TGTGCCAGCAGCTTGACAGGGGGCTCCTACGAGCAGTACTTC. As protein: CASSLTGGSYEQYF.

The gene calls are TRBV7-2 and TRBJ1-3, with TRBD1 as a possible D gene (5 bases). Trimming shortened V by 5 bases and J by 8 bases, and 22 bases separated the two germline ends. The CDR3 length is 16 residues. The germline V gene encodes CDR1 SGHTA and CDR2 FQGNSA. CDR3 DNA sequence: TGTGCCAGCAGCCGCTTTGGCCCGACAGCTGGGGACACCATATATTTT. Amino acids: CASSRFGPTAGDTIYF.

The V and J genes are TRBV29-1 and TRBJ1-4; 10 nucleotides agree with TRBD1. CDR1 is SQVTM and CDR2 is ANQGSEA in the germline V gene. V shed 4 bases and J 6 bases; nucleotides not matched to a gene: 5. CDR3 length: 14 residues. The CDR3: CSVADRGRDEKLFF. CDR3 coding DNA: TGCAGCGTTGCCGACAGGGGGCGGGATGAAAAACTGTTTTTT.

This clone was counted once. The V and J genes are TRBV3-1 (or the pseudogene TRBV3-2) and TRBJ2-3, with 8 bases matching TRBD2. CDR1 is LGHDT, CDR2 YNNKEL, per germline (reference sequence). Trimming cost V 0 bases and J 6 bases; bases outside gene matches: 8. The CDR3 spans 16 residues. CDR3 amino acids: CASSQDRVAGRDTQYF. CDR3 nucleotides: TGTGCCAGCAGCCAAGATCGGGTAGCGGGGAGGGATACGCAGTATTTT.

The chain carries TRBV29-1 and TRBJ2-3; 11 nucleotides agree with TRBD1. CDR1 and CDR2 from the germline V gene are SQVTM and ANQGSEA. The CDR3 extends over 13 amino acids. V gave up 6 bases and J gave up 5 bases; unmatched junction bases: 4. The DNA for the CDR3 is TGCAGCGTAAGGACAGGGGGCGTAGATACGCAGTATTTT. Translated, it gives CSVRTGGVDTQYF.

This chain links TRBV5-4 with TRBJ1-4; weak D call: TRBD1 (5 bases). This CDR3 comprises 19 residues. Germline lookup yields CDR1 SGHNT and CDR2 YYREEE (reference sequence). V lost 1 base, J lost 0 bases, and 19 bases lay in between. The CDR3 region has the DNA TGTGCCAGCAGCTTGCGGTCAGGGCCACGCGGCGCAACTAATGAAAAACTGTTTTTT. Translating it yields CASSLRSGPRGATNEKLFF.

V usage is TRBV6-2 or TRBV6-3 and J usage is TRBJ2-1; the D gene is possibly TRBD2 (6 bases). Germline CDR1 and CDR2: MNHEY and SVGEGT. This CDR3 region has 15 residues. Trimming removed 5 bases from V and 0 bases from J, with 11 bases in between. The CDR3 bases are TGTGCCAGCAGTCGTGGGGGGAGCTCCTACAATGAGCAGTTCTTC. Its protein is CASSRGGSSYNEQFF.

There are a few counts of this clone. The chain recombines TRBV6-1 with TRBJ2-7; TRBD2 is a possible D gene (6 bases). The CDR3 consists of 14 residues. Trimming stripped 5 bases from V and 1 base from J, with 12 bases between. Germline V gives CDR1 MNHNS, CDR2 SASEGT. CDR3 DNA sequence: TGTGCCAGCAGTTGGACTACCTTTTCCTACGAGCAGTACTTC. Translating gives CASSWTTFSYEQYF.

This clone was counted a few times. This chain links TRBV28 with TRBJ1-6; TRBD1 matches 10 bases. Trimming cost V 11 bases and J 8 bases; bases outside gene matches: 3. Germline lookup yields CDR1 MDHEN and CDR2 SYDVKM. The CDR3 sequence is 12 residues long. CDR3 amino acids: CAAGTGDSPLHF. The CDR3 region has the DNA TGTGCCGCCGGGACAGGGGATTCACCCCTCCACTTT.

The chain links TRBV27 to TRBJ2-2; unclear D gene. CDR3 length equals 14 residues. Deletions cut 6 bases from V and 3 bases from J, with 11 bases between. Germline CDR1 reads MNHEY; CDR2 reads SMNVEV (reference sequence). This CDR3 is CASRLREDTGELFF. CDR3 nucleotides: TGTGCCAGCAGGTTACGAGAGGACACCGGGGAGCTGTTTTTT.

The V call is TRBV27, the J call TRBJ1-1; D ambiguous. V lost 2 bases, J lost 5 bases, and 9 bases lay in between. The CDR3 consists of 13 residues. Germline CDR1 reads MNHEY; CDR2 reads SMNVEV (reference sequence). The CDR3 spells CASSLEEETEAFF. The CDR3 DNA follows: TGTGCCAGCAGTTTAGAGGAGGAGACTGAAGCTTTCTTT.

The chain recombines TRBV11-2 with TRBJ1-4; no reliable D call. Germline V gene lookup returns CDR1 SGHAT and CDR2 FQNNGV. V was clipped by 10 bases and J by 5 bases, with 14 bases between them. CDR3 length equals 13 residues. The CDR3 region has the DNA TGTGCCACCGGAGGGCCTATAAATGAAAAACTGTTTTTT. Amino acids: CATGGPINEKLFF. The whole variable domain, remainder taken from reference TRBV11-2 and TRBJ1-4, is EAGVAQSPRYKIIEKRQSVAFWCNPISGHATLYWYQQILGQGPKLLIQFQNNGVVDDSQLPKDRFSAERLKGVDSTLKIQPAKLEDSAVYLCATGGPINEKLFFGSGTQLSVL.

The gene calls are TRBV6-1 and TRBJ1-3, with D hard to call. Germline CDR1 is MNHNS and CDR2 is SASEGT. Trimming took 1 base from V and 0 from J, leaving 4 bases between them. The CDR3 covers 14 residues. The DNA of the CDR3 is TGTGCCAGCAGTGAAGGCAGCTCTGGAAACACCATATATTTT. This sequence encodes CASSEGSSGNTIYF.

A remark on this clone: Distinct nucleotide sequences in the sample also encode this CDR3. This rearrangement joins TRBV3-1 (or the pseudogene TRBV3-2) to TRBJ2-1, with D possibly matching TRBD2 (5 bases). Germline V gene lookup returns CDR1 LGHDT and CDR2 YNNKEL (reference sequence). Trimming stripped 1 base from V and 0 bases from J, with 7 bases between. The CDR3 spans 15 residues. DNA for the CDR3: TGTGCCAGCAGCCAAGTGGCGGGCTCCTACAATGAGCAGTTCTTC. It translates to CASSQVAGSYNEQFF.

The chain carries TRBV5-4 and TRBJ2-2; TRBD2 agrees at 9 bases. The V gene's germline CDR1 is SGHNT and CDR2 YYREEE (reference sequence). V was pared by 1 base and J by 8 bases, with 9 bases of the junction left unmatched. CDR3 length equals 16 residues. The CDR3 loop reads CASSLLRGGLGGELFF. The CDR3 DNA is TGTGCCAGCAGCTTGTTGCGGGGGGGCCTCGGAGGGGAGCTGTTTTTT. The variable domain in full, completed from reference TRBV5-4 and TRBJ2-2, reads ETGVTQSPTHLIKTRGQQVTLRCSSQSGHNTVSWYQQALGQGPQFIFQYYREEENGRGNFPPRFSGLQFPNYSSELNVNALELDDSALYLCASSLLRGGLGGELFFGEGSRLTVL.

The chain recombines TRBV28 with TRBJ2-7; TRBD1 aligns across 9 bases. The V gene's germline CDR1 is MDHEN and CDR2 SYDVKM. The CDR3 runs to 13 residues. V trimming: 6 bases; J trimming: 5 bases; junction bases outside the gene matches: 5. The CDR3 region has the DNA TGTGCCAGCAGCGGACAGGGGCGGGACGAGCAGTACTTC. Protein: CASSGQGRDEQYF.

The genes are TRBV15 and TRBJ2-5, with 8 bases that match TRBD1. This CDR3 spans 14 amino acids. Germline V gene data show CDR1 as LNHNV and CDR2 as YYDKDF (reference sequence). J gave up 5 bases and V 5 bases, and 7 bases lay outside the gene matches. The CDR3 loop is CATSAGQGAETQYF. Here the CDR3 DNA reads TGTGCCACCAGCGCCGGACAGGGAGCGGAGACCCAGTACTTC.

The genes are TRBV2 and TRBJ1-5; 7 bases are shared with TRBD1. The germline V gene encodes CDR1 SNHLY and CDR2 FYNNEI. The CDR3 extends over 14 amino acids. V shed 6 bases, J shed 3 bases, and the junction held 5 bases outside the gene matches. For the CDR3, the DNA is TGTGCCAGCAGCCGGGACAGTTCCAATCAGCCCCAGCATTTT. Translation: CASSRDSSNQPQHF.

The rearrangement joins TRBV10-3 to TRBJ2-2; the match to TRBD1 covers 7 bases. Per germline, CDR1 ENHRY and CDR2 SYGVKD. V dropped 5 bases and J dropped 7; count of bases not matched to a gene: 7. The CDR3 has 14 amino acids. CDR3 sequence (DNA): TGTGCCATCAGTCCGACAGGGCCCAGCGGGGAGCTGTTTTTT. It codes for CAISPTGPSGELFF.

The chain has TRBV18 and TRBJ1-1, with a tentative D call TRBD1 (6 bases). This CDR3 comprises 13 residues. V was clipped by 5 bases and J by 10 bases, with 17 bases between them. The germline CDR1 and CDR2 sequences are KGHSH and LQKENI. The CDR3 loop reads CASSTDQGYGAFF. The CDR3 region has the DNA TGTGCCAGCTCAACGGATCAGGGGTATGGAGCTTTCTTT.

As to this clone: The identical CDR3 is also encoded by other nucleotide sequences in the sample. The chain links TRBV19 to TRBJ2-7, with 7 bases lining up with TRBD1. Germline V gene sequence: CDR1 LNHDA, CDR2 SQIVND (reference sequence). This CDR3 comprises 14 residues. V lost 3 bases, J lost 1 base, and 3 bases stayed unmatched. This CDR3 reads CASSIRDSSYEQYF. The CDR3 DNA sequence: TGTGCCAGTAGTATCCGGGACAGTTCCTACGAGCAGTACTTC.

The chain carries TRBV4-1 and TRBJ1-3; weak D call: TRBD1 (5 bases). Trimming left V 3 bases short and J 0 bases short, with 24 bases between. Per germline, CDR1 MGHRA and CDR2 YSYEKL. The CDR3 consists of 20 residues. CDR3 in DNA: TGCGCCAGCAGCCATACCCCCGGCAGGGCCCCTATTCACTCTGGAAACACCATATATTTT. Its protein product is CASSHTPGRAPIHSGNTIYF.